Sequencing of this T cell receptor beta chain was carried out in a study of blood T cell repertoires in COVID-19. Across the study: From T cells, B-cell-depleted T cells, or PBMCs came the material, which was cDNA or gDNA.

Germline loops: CDR1 SGHRS, CDR2 YFSETQ. V was pared by 0 bases and J by 12 bases, with 18 bases between. This CDR3 region has 14 residues. Assay: immunoSEQ multiplex PCR; the TCRdb copy retains only in-frame clones and omits some. Of 150,000 to 200,000 clones detected, around nine tenths appear once; the ten largest clones hold roughly 0.77%. The TCR sequence derives from a woman between 18 and 30 years old who had recovered from COVID-19. Sequenced material: PBMCs or T cells enriched from blood (not recorded which). The V call is TRBV5-1, the J call TRBJ1-1, with D maybe TRBD1 (5 bases). The CDR3 coding sequence is TGCGCCAGCAGCTTGGCCCGTAGGACAAGAGTAACTTTCTTT. Its translation is CASSLARRTRVTFF.